These T cell receptor beta chains were read from a single sample in a study of siplizumab effects on memory and regulatory T cells. This table comes from immunoSEQ multiplex PCR, and its TCRdb copy is limited to in-frame clones, with some not included. The table records nearly 85,000 clones, 87% of them present only once. The sequencing input was Tregs sorted from blood. The receptor set was obtained from a human donor in good health. CDR3s include the opening cysteine and the closing phenylalanine or tryptophan. The order of the fields is V gene, D gene, J gene, clone size, CDR3 length, CDR3 DNA, CDR3 protein. D genes are given only for firm matches. For some rows the clone size is stated as once, few or many, or as a class when expanded; others skip it.

V: TRBV7-8
D: -
J: TRBJ2-5
size: -
length: 13
DNA: TGTGCCAGCAGCCAACTAGCTGGAGAGACCCAGTACTTC
CDR3: CASSQLAGETQYF

V: TRBV4-2
D: TRBD2
J: TRBJ2-1
size: -
length: 16
DNA: TGTGCCAGCAGCCAAGCCACGGGGGGATTATACAATGAGCAGTTCTTC
CDR3: CASSQATGGLYNEQFF

V: TRBV5-4
D: -
J: TRBJ2-7
size: once
length: 15
DNA: TGTGCCAGCAGCTTGGATGTAGGATCTTGGAACGAGCAGTACTTC
CDR3: CASSLDVGSWNEQYF

V: TRBV23-1
D: -
J: TRBJ1-1
size: once
length: 13
DNA: TGCGCCAGCAGTCCCACTGAAAACACTGAAGCTTTCTTT
CDR3: CASSPTENTEAFF

V: TRBV21-1
D: -
J: TRBJ2-7
size: medium-sized
length: 16
DNA: TGTGCCAGCAGCAAAGGAGGCGGGACTCAACTTCACGAGCAGTACTTC
CDR3: CASSKGGGTQLHEQYF

V: TRBV7-3
D: -
J: TRBJ2-3
size: -
length: 12
DNA: TGTGCCAGCAGTTTTCTTGGGGATACGCAGTATTTT
CDR3: CASSFLGDTQYF

V: TRBV12-5
D: TRBD1
J: TRBJ2-3
size: once
length: 15
DNA: TGTGCTAGTGGTTTAAGGGGGCCCCCCGGAGATACGCAGTATTTT
CDR3: CASGLRGPPGDTQYF

V: TRBV19
D: TRBD1
J: TRBJ1-1
size: -
length: 14
DNA: TGTGCCAGTACCTCAGGACAGGCTAACACTGAAGCTTTCTTT
CDR3: CASTSGQANTEAFF

V: TRBV6-5
D: -
J: TRBJ1-2
size: -
length: 14
DNA: TGTGCCAGCAGTTACTCGAGGCAGAACTATGGCTACACCTTC
CDR3: CASSYSRQNYGYTF

V: TRBV12-5
D: TRBD1
J: TRBJ2-2
size: -
length: 14
DNA: TGTGCTAGTGGTTTGGTACAGGGGAGCGGGGAGCTGTTTTTT
CDR3: CASGLVQGSGELFF

V: TRBV5-1
D: -
J: TRBJ1-6
size: -
length: 14
DNA: TGCGCCAGCAGCTTGGGGCATCTTAATTCACCCCTCCACTTT
CDR3: CASSLGHLNSPLHF

V: TRBV11-2
D: TRBD1
J: TRBJ2-2
size: once
length: 16
DNA: TGTGCCAGCAGCCCCCGGGACAGACCCAACACCGGGGAGCTGTTTTTT
CDR3: CASSPRDRPNTGELFF

V: TRBV11-2
D: TRBD2
J: TRBJ2-3
size: -
length: 17
DNA: TGTGCCAGCAGCTTAGGGCGGCGGGGGGCGGGCACAGATACGCAGTATTTT
CDR3: CASSLGRRGAGTDTQYF

V: TRBV4-1
D: TRBD1
J: TRBJ1-2
size: -
length: 15
DNA: TGCGCCAGCAGCCCTGGGACAGATGCTAACTATGGCTACACCTTC
CDR3: CASSPGTDANYGYTF

V: TRBV5-1
D: -
J: TRBJ1-2
size: -
length: 13
DNA: TGCGCCAGCAGCTTGGAGGGTCTGGGGGGCTACACCTTC
CDR3: CASSLEGLGGYTF

V: TRBV7-6
D: TRBD2
J: TRBJ2-2
size: -
length: 17
DNA: TGTGCCAGCAGCCAAACTAGCGGGGGGGCGAACACCGGGGAGCTGTTTTTT
CDR3: CASSQTSGGANTGELFF

V: TRBV6-1
D: -
J: TRBJ2-7
size: -
length: 12
DNA: TGTGCCAGCAGTGAAGGAGGGTACGAGCAGTACTTC
CDR3: CASSEGGYEQYF

V: TRBV4-1
D: TRBD1
J: TRBJ2-6
size: -
length: 17
DNA: TGCGCCAGCAGCCAAGAAGGGGGCGCGGGTGGGGCCAACGTCCTGACTTTC
CDR3: CASSQEGGAGGANVLTF

V: TRBV29-1
D: TRBD1
J: TRBJ2-1
size: -
length: 14
DNA: TGCAGCGTCGCCCCTGGGACAGGGACGAATGAGCAGTTCTTC
CDR3: CSVAPGTGTNEQFF

V: TRBV19
D: TRBD1
J: TRBJ1-6
size: few
length: 14
DNA: TGTGCCAGTAGTCGGGACAGGTGGAATTCACCCCTCCACTTT
CDR3: CASSRDRWNSPLHF

V: TRBV4-3
D: TRBD2
J: TRBJ2-1
size: -
length: 14
DNA: TGCGCCAGCAGCGTACTAGCGGGGGGGGATGAGCAGTTCTTC
CDR3: CASSVLAGGDEQFF

V: TRBV6-5
D: -
J: TRBJ1-6
size: -
length: 15
DNA: TGTGCCAGCAGTTACTCCTGGACAGTAGATTCACCCCTCCACTTT
CDR3: CASSYSWTVDSPLHF

V: TRBV5-1
D: TRBD1
J: TRBJ2-3
size: -
length: 15
DNA: TGCGCCAGCAGCTTGCACGGGACAGTCACAGATACGCAGTATTTT
CDR3: CASSLHGTVTDTQYF

V: TRBV6-5
D: TRBD1
J: TRBJ2-7
size: once
length: 14
DNA: TGTGCCAGCAGCTCGGGACAGGCGAACTACGAGCAGTACTTC
CDR3: CASSSGQANYEQYF